These 9 T cell receptor beta chains share one sample of origin, sequenced in a study of blood T cell repertoires in COVID-19. Libraries were prepared by immunoSEQ multiplex PCR; TCRdb keeps only in-frame clonotypes and omits some of them. The sample comprises under 300,000 clones, 75% to 95% of which are singletons, and 1.5% to 2% rests with the top ten. Sequencing used PBMCs or T cells enriched from blood (not recorded which). The receptors come from a woman aged 18 to 35 who had recovered from COVID-19.

The V call is TRBV11-2, the J call TRBJ2-2, with 9 positions matching TRBD2. The CDR3 spans 15 residues. Germline V gene lookup returns CDR1 SGHAT and CDR2 FQNNGV. With V trimmed by 3 bases and J by 5 bases, 4 bases remained unmatched. The CDR3, as DNA: TGTGCCAGCAGCTTTCGGCTAGCGGGGACCGGGGAGCTGTTTTTT. This translates into CASSFRLAGTGELFF.

The rearrangement links TRBV28 to TRBJ1-1; D uncertain. The germline V gene has CDR1 MDHEN and CDR2 SYDVKM. V was pared by 3 bases and J by 4 bases, with 9 bases between. This CDR3 has 13 amino acids. The CDR3 region has the DNA TGTGCCAGCAGTTTCCCCTCTGTCACTGAAGCTTTCTTT. This translates into CASSFPSVTEAFF.

V is TRBV7-3 and J is TRBJ2-2, with D perhaps TRBD1 (6 bases). Germline V lookup: CDR1 SGHTA, CDR2 FQGTGA. V lost 0 bases to trimming and J lost 3 bases, with 8 bases between them. The CDR3 has 15 residues. CDR3 nucleotide sequence: TGTGCCAGCAGCTTAACGCCAGGGGACACCGGGGAGCTGTTTTTT. Residues: CASSLTPGDTGELFF.

The chain has TRBV9 and TRBJ2-7; 10 bases are a match to TRBD2. This CDR3 has 17 amino acids. CDR1 SGDLS and CDR2 YYNGEE come from the germline V gene. Losses at the gene ends were 0 bases for V and 5 bases for J; bases not matched to a gene: 11. CDR3 protein: CASSVGALAGGWHEQYF. The CDR3, as DNA: TGTGCCAGCAGCGTAGGGGCGTTAGCGGGAGGTTGGCACGAGCAGTACTTC.

This clone was counted once. This chain joins TRBV24-1 and TRBJ1-2; the D is unclear. V was shortened by 1 base and J by 1 base, with 6 bases between the two germline ends. The germline V gene has CDR1 KGHDR and CDR2 SFDVKD. The length of the CDR3 is 14 residues. CDR3 DNA sequence: TGTGCCACCAGTGATTTCCCCCTTAACTATGGCTACACCTTC. Its protein product is CATSDFPLNYGYTF.

The J gene is TRBJ1-1, the V gene TRBV29-1, with D perhaps matching TRBD1 (5 bases). Per germline, CDR1 SQVTM and CDR2 ANQGSEA. Deletions cut 0 bases from V and 11 bases from J, with 16 bases between. CDR3 length equals 13 residues. The CDR3 DNA sequence: TGCAGCGTTGAAGATCCACCACAGGTGGCGGCTTTCTTT. It is translated as CSVEDPPQVAAFF.

The chain couples TRBV11-2 to TRBJ1-2; 7 nucleotides line up with TRBD1. The germline V gene has CDR1 SGHAT and CDR2 FQNNGV. V shed 6 bases and J 5 bases; nucleotides not matched to a gene: 24. The length of the CDR3 is 19 residues. CDR3 region: CASSLRAAGGISTFYGYTF. CDR3 in DNA: TGTGCCAGCAGTCTGAGGGCGGCAGGGGGAATTTCTACCTTTTATGGCTACACCTTC.

This rearrangement joins TRBV7-3 to TRBJ2-3; TRBD2 matches 8 bases. Trimming cost V 4 bases and J 8 bases; bases outside gene matches: 11. CDR3 length: 15 residues. From germline, CDR1 is SGHTA and CDR2 FQGTGA. CDR3 in amino acids: CASSSIAGTSGTQYF. The CDR3 bases are TGTGCCAGCAGCTCGATAGCGGGGACCTCGGGTACGCAGTATTTT.

V gene TRBV2 combines with J gene TRBJ2-2, with 11 bases lining up with TRBD2. With 6 bases clipped from V and 3 bases from J, the junction kept 6 bases outside the gene matches. The CDR3 sequence is 16 residues long. From germline, CDR1 is SNHLY and CDR2 FYNNEI. The DNA for the CDR3 is TGTGCCAGCAGGCCCACTAGCGGGGGATACACCGGGGAGCTGTTTTTT. This gives the protein CASRPTSGGYTGELFF.